The clone carrying this T cell receptor (beta chain) was seen a few times. The antigen is undetermined. The CDR3 spans 13 residues. V was shortened by 0 bases and J by 10 bases, with 10 bases between the two germline ends. CDR1 is ENHRY, CDR2 SYGVKD, per germline. The sample comes from a study of cytomegalovirus exposure and HLA in healthy donors. Study at large: Earlier work reported approximately 110 million unique TCR beta sequences from 170 million or so T cells.

Amplification used 60 Vbeta primers and 13 Jbeta primers. This table comes from immunoSEQ multiplex PCR, and its TCRdb copy is limited to in-frame clones, with some not included. The sample holds about 160,000 clones; almost 80% are singletons and the top ten take 0.85% to 1%. General study findings and limits: Roughly uniform sequencing depth across donors was assumed, possibly incorrectly. Follow-up analysis later connected one missense variant in DCLRE1C with trimming of TCR beta V- and J-genes.

The rearrangement uses TRBV10-3 and TRBJ2-1; D ambiguous. The sequenced sample consisted of PBMCs. This clonotype was obtained from a woman aged 45 to 65 in good health and CMV-seropositive. The CDR3 nucleotides read TGTGCCATCAGTGAGTCGACGGGTGGAGAGCAGTTCTTC. Its protein is CAISESTGGEQFF.